The source of this T cell receptor (beta chain) is a study of blood T cell repertoires in COVID-19. Study-wide context: Samples representing acute and convalescent COVID-19 were sourced from the United States, Italy and Spain.

Assay used: immunoSEQ multiplex PCR; TCRdb lists only in-frame clones, some missing. The table records fewer than 200,000 clones, roughly 80% of them present only once. Germline CDR1 reads SGHNT; CDR2 reads YENEEA. This CDR3 spans 15 amino acids. The ends lost 5 bases at V and 7 bases at J; junction bases unmatched: 6. The material sequenced was peripheral blood. V usage is TRBV11-3 and J usage is TRBJ2-1, with 12 nucleotides matching TRBD1. The source of this sequence is a woman older than 75 with COVID-19, enrolled during active disease. The CDR3 region has the DNA TGTGCCAGCAGCCGCGGGACAGGGGGCTGGAATGAGCAGTTCTTC. Its protein product is CASSRGTGGWNEQFF.